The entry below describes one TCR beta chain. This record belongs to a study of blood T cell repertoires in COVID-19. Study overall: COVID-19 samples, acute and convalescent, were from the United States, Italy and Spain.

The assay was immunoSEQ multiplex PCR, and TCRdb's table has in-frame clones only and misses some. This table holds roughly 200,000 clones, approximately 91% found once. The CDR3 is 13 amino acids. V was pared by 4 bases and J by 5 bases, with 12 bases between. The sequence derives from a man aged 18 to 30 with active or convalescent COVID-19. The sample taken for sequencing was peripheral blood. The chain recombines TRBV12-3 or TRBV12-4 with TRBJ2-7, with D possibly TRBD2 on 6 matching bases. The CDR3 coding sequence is TGTGCCAGCAGTTCTCGGGCGGGGAACGAGCAGTACTTC. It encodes CASSSRAGNEQYF.